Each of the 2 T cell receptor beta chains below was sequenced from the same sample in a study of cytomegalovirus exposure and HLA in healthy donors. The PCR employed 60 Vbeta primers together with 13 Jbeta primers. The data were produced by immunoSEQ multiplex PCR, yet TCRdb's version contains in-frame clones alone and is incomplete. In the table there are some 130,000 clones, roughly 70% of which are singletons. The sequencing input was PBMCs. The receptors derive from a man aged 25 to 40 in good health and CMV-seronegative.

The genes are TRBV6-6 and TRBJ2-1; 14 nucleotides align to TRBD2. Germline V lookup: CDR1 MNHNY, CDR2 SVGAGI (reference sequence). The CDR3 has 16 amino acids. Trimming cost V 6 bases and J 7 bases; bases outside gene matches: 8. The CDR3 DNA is TGTGCCAGCAGACCCGGGACTAGCGGGGGTGGTAATGAGCAGTTCTTC. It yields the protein CASRPGTSGGGNEQFF.

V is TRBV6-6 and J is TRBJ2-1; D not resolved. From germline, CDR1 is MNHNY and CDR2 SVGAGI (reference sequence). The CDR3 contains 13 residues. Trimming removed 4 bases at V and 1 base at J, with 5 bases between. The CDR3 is CASSSLSYNEQFF. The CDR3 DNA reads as TGTGCCAGCAGTTCCCTTTCCTACAATGAGCAGTTCTTC.